The sequence of this TCR beta chain was determined in a study of CD8+ T cells in alopecia areata (dated by TCRdb to between 2018 and 2020). Describing the broader study: The treated patients took part in an open-label pilot trial in which moderate-to-severe alopecia areata was treated with oral tofacitinib at 5 to 10 mg twice daily. Scalp tissue and sorted CD4+ and CD8+ peripheral blood T cells from patchy and totalis/universalis alopecia areata patients and from healthy controls were covered by human TCRbeta sequencing. High-throughput TCRbeta sequencing was used to examine T cell clonal expansion in alopecia areata in both the C3H/HeJ mouse model and human patients. Patients stayed on tofacitinib for 6 to 18 months and then had 6 months of follow-up off drug so that delayed response and recurrence could be assessed. TCRbeta CDR3 regions were amplified by immunoSEQ multiplex PCR with 35 Vbeta forward and 13 Jbeta reverse primers. RNA came from the PAXgene miRNA kit for fixed scalp, the miRNeasy kit for PBMCs, and the RNeasy kit for mouse skin. Biopsies were taken from tofacitinib-treated patients at baseline and at 4 and 24 weeks of treatment, and a later scalp biopsy was taken in several of the tofacitinib-treated patients. Clonality in the scalp was compared among normal scalp (n=4), patchy alopecia areata scalp (n=8), and alopecia totalis/universalis scalp (n=8).

At the junction V is shortened by 7 bases and J by 0 bases, with 16 bases in between. CDR1 and CDR2 are drawn from the germline V gene (reference sequence): MNHEY, SMNVEV. Counted from cysteine to phenylalanine, this CDR3 has 15 amino acids. Just CDR3 DNA is preserved here, 45 bases in frame from base 1. Overall results and qualifications from the work: Resident alphabeta T cells in normal human skin are also sequenced, complicating scalp TCR repertoire analysis, unlike mouse skin dominated by gammadelta T cells. Compared with mice, TCR sequences shared between patients were less clear, possibly partly because of HLA diversity across the patient population. Compared with normal scalp, lesional scalp had higher clonality and more expanded CD8+ clones, particularly in alopecia totalis/universalis, a pattern that suggests antigenic drive.

Read against the paper, the sample's time point label means: baseline before oral tofacitinib. From alopecia areata patients, peripheral blood was collected along with lesional scalp punch biopsies. PBMCs were isolated by density centrifugation and stained for CD3, CD4 and CD8, and CD4+ and CD8+ T cells were sorted on a FACSAria. Details on this clone: Its specific antigen is unknown. Per-nucleotide qualities are absent, and no much larger clonotype sits a single base away.

Library construction relied on the immunoSEQ multiplex PCR assay. RNA was extracted from all samples and reverse transcribed into cDNA, which served as template for TCR sequencing. First-strand cDNA was synthesized with SuperScript III using a 2:1 mix of oligo-dT and random hexamers. A synthetic immune receptor repertoire was used to gauge amplification bias, and whatever bias remained was removed computationally. The authors' analysis ran thus. Raw reads were preprocessed for error removal, and CDR3 was defined according to IMGT conventions as running from the conserved cysteine to phenylalanine. Clonality was calculated as 1 minus Shannon entropy normalized by log2 of the number of productive unique TCRs. CD4 or CD8 identity of scalp clones was inferred by cross-referencing scalp TCRbeta sequences with sorted blood CD4 and CD8 repertoires. TCRdb limited this immuneACCESS table to in-frame rearrangements with V and J called. A share of clones is missing; checked studies link under half to unresolved V genes, and the rest is unexplained. That table furnishes V, J and clone size, whereas the DNA furnished D and trimming. Here the sample has some 240,000 clones; more than 45% occur a single time. The leading ten clones occupy approximately 0.5% of the sample.

This receptor was obtained from a human donor with alopecia areata. Recombination connected TRBV27 to TRBJ2-7; the D gene is possibly TRBD2, with 6 bases matching. This sample comprised CD4+ T cells sorted from blood, obtained at week 0. The nucleotides are TGTGCCAGCACCCCTCGCGGGATAAGCTCCTACGAGCAGTACTTC. Its amino acids are CASTPRGISSYEQYF.